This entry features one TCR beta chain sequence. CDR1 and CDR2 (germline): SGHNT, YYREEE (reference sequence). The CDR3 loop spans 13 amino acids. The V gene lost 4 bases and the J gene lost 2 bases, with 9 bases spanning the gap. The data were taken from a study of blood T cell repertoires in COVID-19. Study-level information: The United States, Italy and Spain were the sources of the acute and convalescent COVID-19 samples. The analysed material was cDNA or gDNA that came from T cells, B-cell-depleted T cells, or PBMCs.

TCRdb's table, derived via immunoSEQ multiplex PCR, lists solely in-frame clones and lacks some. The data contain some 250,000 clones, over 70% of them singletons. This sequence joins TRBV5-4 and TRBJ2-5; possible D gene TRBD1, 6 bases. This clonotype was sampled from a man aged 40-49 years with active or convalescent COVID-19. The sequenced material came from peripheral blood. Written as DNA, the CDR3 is TGTGCCAGCAGCCAGGGGATGCAAGAGACCCAGTACTTC. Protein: CASSQGMQETQYF.